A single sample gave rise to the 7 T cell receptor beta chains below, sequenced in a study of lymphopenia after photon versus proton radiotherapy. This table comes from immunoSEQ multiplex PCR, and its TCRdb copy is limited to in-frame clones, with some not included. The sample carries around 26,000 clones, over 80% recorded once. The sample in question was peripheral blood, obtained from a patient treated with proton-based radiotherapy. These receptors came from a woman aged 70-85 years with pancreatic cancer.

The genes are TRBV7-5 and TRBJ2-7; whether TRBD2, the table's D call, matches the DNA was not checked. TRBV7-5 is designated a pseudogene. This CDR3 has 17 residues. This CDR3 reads CARSFPPRCSSSYEQYF. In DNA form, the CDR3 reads TGTGCCAGAAGCTTCCCCCCTCGGTGCTCGAGCTCCTACGAGCAGTACTTC.

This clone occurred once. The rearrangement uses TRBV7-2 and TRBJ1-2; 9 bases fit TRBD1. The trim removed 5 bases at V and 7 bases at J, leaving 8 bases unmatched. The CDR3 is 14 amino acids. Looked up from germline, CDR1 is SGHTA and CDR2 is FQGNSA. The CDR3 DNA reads TGTGCCAGCAGCCTGACAGGGGGAAATGGTGGCTACACCTTC. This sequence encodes CASSLTGGNGGYTF.

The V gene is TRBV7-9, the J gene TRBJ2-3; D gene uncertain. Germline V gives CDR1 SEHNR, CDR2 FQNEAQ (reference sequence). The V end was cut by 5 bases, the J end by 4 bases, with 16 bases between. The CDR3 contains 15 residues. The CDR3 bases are TGTGCCAGCAGCAACCGGGTTCTATCGGCAGATACGCAGTATTTT. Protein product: CASSNRVLSADTQYF.

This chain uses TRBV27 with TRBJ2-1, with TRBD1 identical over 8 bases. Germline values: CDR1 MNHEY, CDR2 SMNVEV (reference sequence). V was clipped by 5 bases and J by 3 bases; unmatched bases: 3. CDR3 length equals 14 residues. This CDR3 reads CASSGQGGYNEQFF. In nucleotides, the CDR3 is TGTGCCAGCAGTGGACAGGGTGGCTACAATGAGCAGTTCTTC.

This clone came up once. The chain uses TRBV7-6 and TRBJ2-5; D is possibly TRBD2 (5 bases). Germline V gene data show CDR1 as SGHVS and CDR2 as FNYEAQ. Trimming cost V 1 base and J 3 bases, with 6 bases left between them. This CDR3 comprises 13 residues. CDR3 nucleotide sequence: TGTGCCAGCAGCTTAGGACTAAAAGAGACCCAGTACTTC. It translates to CASSLGLKETQYF. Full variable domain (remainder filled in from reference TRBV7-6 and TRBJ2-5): GAGVSQSPRYKVTKRGQDVALRCDPISGHVSLYWYRQALGQGPEFLTYFNYEAQQDKSGLPNDRFSAERPEGSISTLTIQRTEQRDSAMYRCASSLGLKETQYFGPGTRLLVL.

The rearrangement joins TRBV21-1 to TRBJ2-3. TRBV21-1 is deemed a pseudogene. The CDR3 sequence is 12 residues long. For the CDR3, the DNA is TGTGCCAGCAGCCCCCTTAGGGATACGCAGTATTTT. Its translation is CASSPLRDTQYF.

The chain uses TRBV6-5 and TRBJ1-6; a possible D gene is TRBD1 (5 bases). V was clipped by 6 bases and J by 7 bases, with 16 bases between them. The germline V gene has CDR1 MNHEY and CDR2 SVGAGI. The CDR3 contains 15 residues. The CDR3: CASRVSGSRNSPLHF. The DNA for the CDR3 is TGTGCCAGCAGAGTATCAGGGTCGAGGAATTCACCCCTCCACTTT.